One and the same sample provided the 7 T cell receptor beta chains below, sequenced in a study of blood T cell repertoires in COVID-19 (dated by TCRdb to 2020 to 2022). The library was prepared using the immunoSEQ multiplex PCR assay. Held by TCRdb, this immuneACCESS table contains in-frame sequences only and omits some clones. Under half of the omission traces to an unresolved V gene where checked; the cause of the rest is unknown. The sample table shows 15,000 to 20,000 clones, and about 81% are seen once. The top ten hold 6.5% to 9% of the sample. The sequencing sample was made of peripheral blood. Receptors originate from a man aged 60-69 years with acute or convalescent COVID-19.

This sequence joins TRBV2 and TRBJ1-1, with TRBD1 matching over 9 bases. The CDR3 runs 18 residues. Trimming removed 7 bases from V and 0 bases from J; junction bases left unmatched: 15. CDR1 SNHLY and CDR2 FYNNEI come from the germline V gene. Here the CDR3 DNA reads TGTGCCAGCACTACCCAGGGGGACAGGGCCCTTATGAACACTGAAGCTTTCTTT. It yields the protein CASTTQGDRALMNTEAFF.

The gene calls are TRBV24-1 and TRBJ2-1; 10 bases fit TRBD2. Germline CDR1 KGHDR, CDR2 SFDVKD. Losses at the gene ends were 2 bases for V and 0 bases for J; bases not matched to a gene: 6. This CDR3 comprises 18 residues. Written as DNA, the CDR3 is TGTGCCACCAGTGATTCTAGACTAGCGGGCCTCTCCTACAATGAGCAGTTCTTC. It yields the protein CATSDSRLAGLSYNEQFF.

DNA for the CDR3: TGTGCCAGCAGCTTAGGACATTCCGGGGGGGAGACCCAGTACTTC. It yields the protein CASSLGHSGGETQYF. The J gene is TRBJ2-5, the V gene TRBV7-8; TRBD2 matches 7 bases. V gave up 1 base and J gave up 5 bases; unmatched junction bases: 7. Germline V gene lookup returns CDR1 SGHVS and CDR2 FQNEAQ. This CDR3 has 15 amino acids.

The chain recombines TRBV4-1 with TRBJ2-3; 8 bases align to TRBD2. The CDR3 sequence is 15 residues long. V was clipped by 1 base and J by 7 bases; unmatched bases: 7. CDR1 is MGHRA, CDR2 YSYEKL, per germline. The CDR3 region has the DNA TGCGCCAGCAGCCAAGTGAGCGGGAGAGACAATACGCAGTATTTT. Protein: CASSQVSGRDNTQYF.

The chain has TRBV19 and TRBJ1-2, with a tentative D call TRBD1 (6 bases). Trimming left V 6 bases short and J 7 bases short, with 12 bases between. Germline loops: CDR1 LNHDA, CDR2 SQIVND (reference sequence). This CDR3 has 12 residues. The CDR3 DNA sequence: TGTGCCAGTAGGCCAGGGGTGGCTGGCTACACCTTC. Translation gives CASRPGVAGYTF.

This chain links TRBV9 with TRBJ1-6; D is undetermined. From germline, CDR1 is SGDLS and CDR2 YYNGEE. The CDR3 length is 14 residues. Trimming shortened V by 0 bases and J by 6 bases, and 7 bases separated the two germline ends. CDR3 coding DNA: TGTGCCAGCAGCGTAGGGGCCCTTAATTCACCCCTCCACTTT. It specifies CASSVGALNSPLHF. The full variable domain, with the rest looked up from reference TRBV9 and TRBJ1-6, is DSGVTQTPKHLITATGQRVTLRCSPRSGDLSVYWYQQSLDQGLQFLIQYYNGEERAKGNILERFSAQQFPDLHSELNLSSLELGDSALYFCASSVGALNSPLHFGNGTRLTVT.

The chain uses TRBV12-5 and TRBJ2-7; 8 bases align to TRBD1. Trimming at V came to 4 bases and at J to 4 bases, leaving 12 bases not matched to a gene. This CDR3 has 16 residues. Germline V gene lookup returns CDR1 LGHNT and CDR2 FRNRAP. The CDR3 protein is CASGWSSGGAGYEQYF. The DNA of the CDR3 is TGTGCTAGTGGTTGGAGTTCAGGGGGCGCCGGGTACGAGCAGTACTTC.